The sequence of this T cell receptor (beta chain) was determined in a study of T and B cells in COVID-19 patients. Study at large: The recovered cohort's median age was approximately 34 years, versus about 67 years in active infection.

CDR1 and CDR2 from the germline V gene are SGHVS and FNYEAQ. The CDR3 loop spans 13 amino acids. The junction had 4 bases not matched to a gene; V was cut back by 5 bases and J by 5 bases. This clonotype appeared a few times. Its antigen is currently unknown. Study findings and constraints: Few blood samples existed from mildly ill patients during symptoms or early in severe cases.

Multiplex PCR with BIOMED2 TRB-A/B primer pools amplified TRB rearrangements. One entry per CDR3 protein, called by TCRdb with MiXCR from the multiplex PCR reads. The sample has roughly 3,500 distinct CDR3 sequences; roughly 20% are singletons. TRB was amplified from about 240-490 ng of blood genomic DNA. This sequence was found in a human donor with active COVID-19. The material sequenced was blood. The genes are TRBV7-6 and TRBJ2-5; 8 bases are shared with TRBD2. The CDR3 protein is CASSQQRGETQYF. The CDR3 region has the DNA TGTGCCAGCAGCCAACAGCGGGGGGAGACCCAGTACTTC.